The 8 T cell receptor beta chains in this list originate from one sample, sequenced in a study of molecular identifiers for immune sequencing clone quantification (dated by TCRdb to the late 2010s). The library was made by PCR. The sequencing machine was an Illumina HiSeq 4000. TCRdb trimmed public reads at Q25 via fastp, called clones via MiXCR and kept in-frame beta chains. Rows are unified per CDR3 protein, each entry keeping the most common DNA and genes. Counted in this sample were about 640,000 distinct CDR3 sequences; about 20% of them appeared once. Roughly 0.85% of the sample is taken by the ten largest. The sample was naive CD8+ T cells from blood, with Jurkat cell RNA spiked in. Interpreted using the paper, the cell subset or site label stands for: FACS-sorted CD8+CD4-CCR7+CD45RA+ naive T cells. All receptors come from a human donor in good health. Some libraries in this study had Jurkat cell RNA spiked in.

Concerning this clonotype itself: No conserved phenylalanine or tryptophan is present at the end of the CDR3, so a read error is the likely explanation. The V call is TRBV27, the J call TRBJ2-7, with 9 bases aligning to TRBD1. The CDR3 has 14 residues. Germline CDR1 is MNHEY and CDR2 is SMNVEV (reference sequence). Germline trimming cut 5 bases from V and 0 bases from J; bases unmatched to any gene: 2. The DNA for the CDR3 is TGTGCCAGCAGTCCGGACAGGGGCTCCTACGAGCAGTACCTC. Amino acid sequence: CASSPDRGSYEQYL.

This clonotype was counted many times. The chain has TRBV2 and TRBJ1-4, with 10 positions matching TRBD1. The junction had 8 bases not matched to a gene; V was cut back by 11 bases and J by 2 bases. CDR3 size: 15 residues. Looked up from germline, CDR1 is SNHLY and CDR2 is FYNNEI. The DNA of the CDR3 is TGTGCCGGGACAGGGGAGACCGGGACTAATGAAAAACTGTTTTTT. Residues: CAGTGETGTNEKLFF.

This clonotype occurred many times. The CDR3 region is CATGGGGLFPDTQYF. The CDR3 DNA reads TGTGCCACTGGGGGAGGGGGGCTATTCCCGGATACGCAGTATTTT. The chain is built from TRBV15 and TRBJ2-3; D perhaps matches TRBD2 (7 bases). Looked up from germline, CDR1 is LNHNV and CDR2 is YYDKDF (reference sequence). V lost 9 bases and J 6 bases, leaving 22 bases between the germline ends. This CDR3 is built from 15 residues. Supplemented by reference TRBV15 and TRBJ2-3, the full variable domain reads DAMVIQNPRYQVTQFGKPVTLSCSQTLNHNVMYWYQQKSSQAPKLLFHYYDKDFNNEADTPDNFQSRRPNTSFCFLDIRSPGLGDTAMYLCATGGGGLFPDTQYFGPGTRLTVL.

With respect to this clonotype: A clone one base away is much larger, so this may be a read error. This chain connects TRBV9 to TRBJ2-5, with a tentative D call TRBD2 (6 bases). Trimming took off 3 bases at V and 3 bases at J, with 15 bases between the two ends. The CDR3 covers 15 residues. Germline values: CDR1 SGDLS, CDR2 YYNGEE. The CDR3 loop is CASSAGDAGEETQYF. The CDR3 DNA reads TGTGCCAGCAGCGCGGGGGACGCCGGGGAAGAGACCCAGTACTTC.

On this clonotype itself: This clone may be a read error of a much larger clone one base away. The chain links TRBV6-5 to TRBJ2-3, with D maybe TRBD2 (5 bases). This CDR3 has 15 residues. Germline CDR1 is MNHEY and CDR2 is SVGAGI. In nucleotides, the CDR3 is TGTGCCAGCAGTTACCCGTTTGGAGGCACAGATACGCTGTATTTT. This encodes CASSYPFGGTDTLYF.

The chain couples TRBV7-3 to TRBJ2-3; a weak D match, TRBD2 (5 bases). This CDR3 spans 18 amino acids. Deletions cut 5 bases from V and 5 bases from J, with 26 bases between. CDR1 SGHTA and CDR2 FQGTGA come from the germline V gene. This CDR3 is CASSPRPLPAAYEDTQYF. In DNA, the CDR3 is TGTGCCAGCAGCCCGAGACCCCTTCCAGCGGCCTACGAAGATACGCAGTATTTT.

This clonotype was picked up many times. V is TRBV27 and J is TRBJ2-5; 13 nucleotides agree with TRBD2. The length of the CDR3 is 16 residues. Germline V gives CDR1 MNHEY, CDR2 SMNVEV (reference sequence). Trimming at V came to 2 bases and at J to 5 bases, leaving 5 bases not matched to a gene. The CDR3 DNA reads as TGTGCCAGCAGTTTACAACTAGCGGGGGGGGTCGAGACCCAGTACTTC. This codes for CASSLQLAGGVETQYF.

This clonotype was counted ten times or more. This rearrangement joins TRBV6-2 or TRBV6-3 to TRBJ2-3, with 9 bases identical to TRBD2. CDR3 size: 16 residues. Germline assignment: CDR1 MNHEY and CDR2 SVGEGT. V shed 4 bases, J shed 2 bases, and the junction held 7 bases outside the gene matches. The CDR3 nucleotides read TGTGCCAGCAGTTCCACCCTAGCGGGGCTCACAGATACGCAGTATTTT. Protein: CASSSTLAGLTDTQYF.